This T cell receptor (beta chain) was documented in a study of cytomegalovirus exposure and HLA in healthy donors. Method: immunoSEQ multiplex PCR; TCRdb's copy keeps in-frame clones and lacks some. Of tens of thousands of clones listed, about 91% are singletons. Per germline, CDR1 SNHLY and CDR2 FYNNEI. V dropped 10 bases and J dropped 2 bases, with 20 bases sitting between them. The CDR3 contains 15 residues. The sample was PBMCs. The chain has TRBV2 and TRBJ1-1; D gene unclear. This TCR came from a man between 18 and 29 years old in good health and CMV-seronegative. This CDR3 is CAIGASSLPNTEAFF. In DNA form, the CDR3 reads TGTGCCATCGGAGCATCTTCCCTGCCCAACACTGAAGCTTTCTTT.